A selection of T cell receptor beta chains follows, all from one sample in a study of blood T cell repertoires in COVID-19. TCRdb keeps only in-frame clones here, not all; method: immunoSEQ multiplex PCR. The repertoire holds just over 80,000 clones, more than 65% seen once, with about 20% in the top ten. The sample taken for sequencing was peripheral blood. The receptors originated from a woman aged 80 or over with active or convalescent COVID-19. Each CDR3 is given with its conserved first and last residue. A D gene is named only where the DNA matches it firmly. Not every row has a clone size; where given, it reads once, few, many or a size class.

v_gene: TRBV10-3
abundance: -
j_gene: TRBJ1-2
d_gene: TRBD1
CDR3nt: TGTGCCATCAGTGAGGCAGACAGGGCAGCTAACTATGGCTACACCTTC
CDR3aa: CAISEADRAANYGYTF

v_gene: TRBV5-1
abundance: many
j_gene: TRBJ1-2
d_gene: -
CDR3nt: TGCGCCAGCAGCAACAGGGTTGACTATGGCTACACCTTC
CDR3aa: CASSNRVDYGYTF

v_gene: TRBV19
abundance: -
j_gene: TRBJ1-2
d_gene: TRBD1
CDR3nt: TGTGCCAGTCGACAGGGTCCCTATGGCTACACCTTC
CDR3aa: CASRQGPYGYTF

v_gene: TRBV7-2
abundance: -
j_gene: TRBJ2-7
d_gene: -
CDR3nt: TGTGCCAGCAGCTTAGATGGCGGGTCGGAGCAGTACTTC
CDR3aa: CASSLDGGSEQYF

v_gene: TRBV3-1/TRBV3-2
abundance: -
j_gene: TRBJ1-2
d_gene: -
CDR3nt: TGTGCCAGCAGCCAAGATCCGAGGACAGCCTATGGCTACACCTTC
CDR3aa: CASSQDPRTAYGYTF

v_gene: TRBV12-5
abundance: -
j_gene: TRBJ2-2
d_gene: -
CDR3nt: TGTGCTAGTGGTTTGTCACAGGAAACCGGGGAGCTGTTTTTT
CDR3aa: CASGLSQETGELFF

v_gene: TRBV7-9
abundance: few
j_gene: TRBJ2-1
d_gene: TRBD2
CDR3nt: TGTGCCAGTAGCCGAGCGGGGGGTTTCAATGAGCAGTTCTTC
CDR3aa: CASSRAGGFNEQFF

v_gene: TRBV10-3
abundance: -
j_gene: TRBJ2-7
d_gene: TRBD2
CDR3nt: TGTGCCATCAGTGACCCTCAGACTAGCGGGGGGGCAAAGGAGCAGTACTTC
CDR3aa: CAISDPQTSGGAKEQYF

v_gene: TRBV3-1/TRBV3-2
abundance: -
j_gene: TRBJ2-7
d_gene: -
CDR3nt: TGTGCCAGCAGCCGACGGACAGACTCCTACGAGCAGTACTTC
CDR3aa: CASSRRTDSYEQYF

v_gene: TRBV5-1
abundance: -
j_gene: TRBJ2-2
d_gene: -
CDR3nt: TGCGCCAGCAGCTTCAACCGGGTTACCGGGGAGCTGTTTTTT
CDR3aa: CASSFNRVTGELFF

v_gene: TRBV20-1
abundance: -
j_gene: TRBJ2-2
d_gene: -
CDR3nt: TGCAGTCTAAGGAACACCGGGGAGCTGTTTTTT
CDR3aa: CSLRNTGELFF

v_gene: TRBV19
abundance: -
j_gene: TRBJ1-2
d_gene: TRBD1
CDR3nt: TGTGCCAGTGCAGGGGACAGGGCATTCTATGGCTACACCTTC
CDR3aa: CASAGDRAFYGYTF

v_gene: TRBV19
abundance: few
j_gene: TRBJ2-7
d_gene: -
CDR3nt: TGTGCCAGTAGTATAGAAGAGACAGCCTCCTACGAGCAGTACTTC
CDR3aa: CASSIEETASYEQYF

v_gene: TRBV11-2
abundance: -
j_gene: TRBJ1-3
d_gene: TRBD1
CDR3nt: TGTGCCAGCAGCTTTCGGACAGGTTCAGGAAACACCATATATTTT
CDR3aa: CASSFRTGSGNTIYF

v_gene: TRBV27
abundance: -
j_gene: TRBJ1-3
d_gene: TRBD1
CDR3nt: TGTGCCAACCGACAGGGCCTCCGGGTTGTCCCTGGAAACACCATATATTTT
CDR3aa: CANRQGLRVVPGNTIYF

v_gene: TRBV18
abundance: -
j_gene: TRBJ2-7
d_gene: TRBD1
CDR3nt: TGTGCCAGCTCACCCCCGGGACAGGGGCACCATTACGAGCAGTACTTC
CDR3aa: CASSPPGQGHHYEQYF

v_gene: TRBV6-2/TRBV6-3
abundance: few
j_gene: TRBJ2-1
d_gene: TRBD1
CDR3nt: TGTGCCAGCAGCCTAGGGGCAGGGGGCCTTTACAATGAGCAGTTCTTC
CDR3aa: CASSLGAGGLYNEQFF

v_gene: TRBV6-5
abundance: -
j_gene: TRBJ1-2
d_gene: -
CDR3nt: TGTGCCAGCAGTTACTCGACAGATCTTGAATATGGCTACACCTTC
CDR3aa: CASSYSTDLEYGYTF

v_gene: TRBV7-2
abundance: -
j_gene: TRBJ2-1
d_gene: TRBD2
CDR3nt: TGTGCCAGCAGCTTAGGGGGACTAGCGGGGGAGCAGTTCTTC
CDR3aa: CASSLGGLAGEQFF

v_gene: TRBV7-9
abundance: few
j_gene: TRBJ1-2
d_gene: -
CDR3nt: TGTGCCAGCAGCCCCGGCTGGGGCAGCTATGGCTACACCTTC
CDR3aa: CASSPGWGSYGYTF

v_gene: TRBV5-1
abundance: -
j_gene: TRBJ2-5
d_gene: TRBD2
CDR3nt: TGCGCCAGCAGCTTGCGGGGGGGTCAAGAGACCCAGTACTTC
CDR3aa: CASSLRGGQETQYF

v_gene: TRBV12-5
abundance: -
j_gene: TRBJ1-2
d_gene: TRBD1
CDR3nt: TGTGCTAGTGGTTTGGTGGGGGACAGGCGGCATCACTATGGCTACACCTTC
CDR3aa: CASGLVGDRRHHYGYTF

v_gene: TRBV6-2/TRBV6-3
abundance: -
j_gene: TRBJ2-7
d_gene: -
CDR3nt: TGTGCCAGCAGTCGGACTGGCTACGAGCAGTACTTC
CDR3aa: CASSRTGYEQYF

v_gene: TRBV15
abundance: few
j_gene: TRBJ1-5
d_gene: -
CDR3nt: TGTGCCACCAGCCTTGACAGCTACAATCAGCCCCAGCATTTT
CDR3aa: CATSLDSYNQPQHF

v_gene: TRBV5-1
abundance: -
j_gene: TRBJ1-3
d_gene: -
CDR3nt: TGCGCCAGCAGCTTGGCCTGGGCAGGAGGAAACACCATATATTTT
CDR3aa: CASSLAWAGGNTIYF

v_gene: TRBV9
abundance: once
j_gene: TRBJ2-5
d_gene: TRBD1
CDR3nt: TGTGCCAGCAGCGTAGACGGGACAGGGAAAGAGACCCAGTACTTC
CDR3aa: CASSVDGTGKETQYF

v_gene: TRBV9
abundance: -
j_gene: TRBJ1-6
d_gene: -
CDR3nt: TGTGCCAGCAGCGTAGACGGGGGGCTTAATTCACCCCTCCACTTT
CDR3aa: CASSVDGGLNSPLHF

v_gene: TRBV6-1
abundance: -
j_gene: TRBJ2-1
d_gene: TRBD2
CDR3nt: TGTGCCAGCAGTGAAGGGGGAGGGGCGGAGAGCTCCTACAATGAGCAGTTCTTC
CDR3aa: CASSEGGGAESSYNEQFF

v_gene: TRBV27
abundance: -
j_gene: TRBJ1-2
d_gene: -
CDR3nt: TGTGCCAGCGCTCGTGGTGGCCCGGGGGGCGCGAGCTATGGCTACACCTTC
CDR3aa: CASARGGPGGASYGYTF

v_gene: TRBV7-2
abundance: -
j_gene: TRBJ2-5
d_gene: -
CDR3nt: TGTGCCAGCAGCCGAGTGGGGGGAGAGACCCAGTACTTC
CDR3aa: CASSRVGGETQYF

v_gene: TRBV3-1/TRBV3-2
abundance: -
j_gene: TRBJ1-1
d_gene: -
CDR3nt: TGTGCCAGCAGCCAAGGGTATCGGGGGAGGGGAGCTTTCTTT
CDR3aa: CASSQGYRGRGAFF

v_gene: TRBV13
abundance: -
j_gene: TRBJ2-1
d_gene: -
CDR3nt: TGTGCCAGCAGCTTAGGACAGGGGGGGTACAATGAGCAGTTCTTC
CDR3aa: CASSLGQGGYNEQFF

v_gene: TRBV18
abundance: -
j_gene: TRBJ2-3
d_gene: -
CDR3nt: TGTGCCAGCTCACCCAGACAGATATCTAGCACAGATACGCAGTATTTT
CDR3aa: CASSPRQISSTDTQYF

v_gene: TRBV25-1
abundance: few
j_gene: TRBJ1-2
d_gene: -
CDR3nt: TGTGCCAGCAGCAAGGCAGGGAACTATGGCTACACCTTC
CDR3aa: CASSKAGNYGYTF

v_gene: TRBV2
abundance: -
j_gene: TRBJ1-4
d_gene: TRBD1
CDR3nt: TGTGCCAGCAGCCAAGGGGGCCTCATTGCAACTAATGAAAAACTGTTTTTT
CDR3aa: CASSQGGLIATNEKLFF

v_gene: TRBV18
abundance: -
j_gene: TRBJ1-4
d_gene: TRBD1
CDR3nt: TGTGCCAGCTCAGCGGACAGGGGAGGAGAGGAAAAACTGTTTTTT
CDR3aa: CASSADRGGEEKLFF

v_gene: TRBV4-1
abundance: -
j_gene: TRBJ1-1
d_gene: TRBD1
CDR3nt: TGCGCCAGCAGCCAAACGACAGGGTCTACCCCTGAAGCTTTCTTT
CDR3aa: CASSQTTGSTPEAFF

v_gene: TRBV28
abundance: -
j_gene: TRBJ2-2
d_gene: -
CDR3nt: TGTGCCAGCAGCCCTCCTAGCCACCCCACCGGGGAGCTGTTTTTT
CDR3aa: CASSPPSHPTGELFF

v_gene: TRBV5-6
abundance: -
j_gene: TRBJ1-1
d_gene: -
CDR3nt: TGTGCCAGCACGTATGGAAACGGGTTAAACACTGAAGCTTTCTTT
CDR3aa: CASTYGNGLNTEAFF

v_gene: TRBV7-7
abundance: -
j_gene: TRBJ1-3
d_gene: -
CDR3nt: TGTGCTAGCAGCCCCAGTGCGGATGGAAACACCATATATTTT
CDR3aa: CASSPSADGNTIYF

v_gene: TRBV11-2
abundance: -
j_gene: TRBJ2-1
d_gene: TRBD1
CDR3nt: TGTGCCAGCAGCCTATCCGGGACAGGGCATGAGCAGTTCTTC
CDR3aa: CASSLSGTGHEQFF

v_gene: TRBV28
abundance: -
j_gene: TRBJ1-5
d_gene: -
CDR3nt: TGTGCCAGCAGCTATACCGACAGTCCCAATCAGCCCCAGCATTTT
CDR3aa: CASSYTDSPNQPQHF

v_gene: TRBV5-1
abundance: -
j_gene: TRBJ2-3
d_gene: TRBD1
CDR3nt: TGCGCCAGCAGCTTCGACAGGGATGATACGCAGTATTTT
CDR3aa: CASSFDRDDTQYF

v_gene: TRBV3-1/TRBV3-2
abundance: -
j_gene: TRBJ1-5
d_gene: -
CDR3nt: TGTGCCAGCAGCCAAGGGGTCTCAGGACAGCCCCAGCATTTT
CDR3aa: CASSQGVSGQPQHF

v_gene: TRBV11-2
abundance: -
j_gene: TRBJ2-7
d_gene: -
CDR3nt: TGTGCCAGCAGCTTAGGTGCGACTACACACTACGAGCAGTACTTC
CDR3aa: CASSLGATTHYEQYF

v_gene: TRBV4-1
abundance: -
j_gene: TRBJ1-2
d_gene: -
CDR3nt: TGCGCCAGCAGCCAAGATAATCCCGAGCTAGCGGGCTACACCTTC
CDR3aa: CASSQDNPELAGYTF

v_gene: TRBV10-2
abundance: -
j_gene: TRBJ2-5
d_gene: TRBD2
CDR3nt: TGCGCCAGCAGTGACATACTAGCGGGGGGGCCTGAGACCCAGTACTTC
CDR3aa: CASSDILAGGPETQYF

v_gene: TRBV30
abundance: many
j_gene: TRBJ1-3
d_gene: TRBD1
CDR3nt: TGTGCCTGGGGAGATTACAGGGGGAGTGGAAACACCATATATTTT
CDR3aa: CAWGDYRGSGNTIYF

v_gene: TRBV10-1
abundance: -
j_gene: TRBJ2-2
d_gene: -
CDR3nt: TGCGCCAGCAGTGGACAGGCCCTGAACACCGGGGAGCTGTTTTTT
CDR3aa: CASSGQALNTGELFF